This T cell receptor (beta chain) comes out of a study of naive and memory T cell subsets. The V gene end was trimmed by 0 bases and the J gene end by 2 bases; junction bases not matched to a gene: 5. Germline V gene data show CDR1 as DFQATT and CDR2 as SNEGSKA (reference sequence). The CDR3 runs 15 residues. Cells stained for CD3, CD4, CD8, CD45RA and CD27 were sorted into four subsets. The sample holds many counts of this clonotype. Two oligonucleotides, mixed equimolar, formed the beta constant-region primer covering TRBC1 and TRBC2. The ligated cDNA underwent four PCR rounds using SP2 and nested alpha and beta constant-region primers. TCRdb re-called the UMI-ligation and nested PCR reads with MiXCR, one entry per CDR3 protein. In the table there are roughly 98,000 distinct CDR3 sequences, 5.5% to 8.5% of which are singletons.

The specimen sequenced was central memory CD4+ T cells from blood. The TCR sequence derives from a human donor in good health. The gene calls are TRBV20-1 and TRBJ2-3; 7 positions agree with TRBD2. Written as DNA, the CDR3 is TGCAGTGCTAGAGATTTGAGCGGGGACACAGATACGCAGTATTTT. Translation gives CSARDLSGDTDTQYF.